The text below deals with one T cell receptor (beta chain). This entry comes from a study of CD8+CD57+ T cells in acquired aplastic anemia. In germline, CDR1 is ENHRY, CDR2 SYGVKD. The CDR3 extends over 14 amino acids. Trimming shortened V by 6 bases and J by 1 base, and 9 bases separated the two germline ends. The template used for profiling TCR beta VDJ and CDR3 was genomic DNA. MiXCR, applied by TCRdb to the reads, yields one record per CDR3 protein. The data show about 270,000 distinct CDR3 sequences, roughly half seen once. This TCR was sampled from a human donor with severe aplastic anemia or a healthy control (not recorded which). The rearrangement joins TRBV10-3 to TRBJ2-2, with D maybe TRBD1 (6 bases). The sequenced material came from sorted CD4+, CD8+, or CD8+CD57+ T cells (not recorded which) from PBMCs. The CDR3 reads CAIRPQGNTGELFF. The CDR3 DNA sequence: TGTGCCATCAGGCCACAGGGGAACACCGGGGAGCTGTTTTTT.